This is a list of T cell receptor beta chains from one sample in a study of blood T cell repertoires in COVID-19. Here immunoSEQ multiplex PCR was the method, and the copy in TCRdb shows in-frame clones only, minus some. The table has about 110,000 clones, less than 85% seen once. The specimen was peripheral blood. These receptors all stem from a woman aged 80 or over with acute or convalescent COVID-19. The conserved cysteine and the conserved F or W are not part of the CDR3 here.

>TRBV9
ASSGRQDPNTEAF
>TRBV5-8
ASSLGDFSYNEQF
>TRBV5-1
ASSFGGLGEKLF
>TRBV27
ASSPTSGASTDTQY
>TRBV30
AWGGTYSGANEKLF
>TRBV15
ATSIPGAGPEQF
>TRBV5-1
ASSLGTGTMPYNEQF
>TRBV5-8
ASSPDSHEQY
>TRBV9
ASSVDGQGSVGYT
>TRBV27
ASSLLGQTSNNEQF
>TRBV18
ASSPAGQINSPLH